This T cell receptor beta chain was recovered during a study of shared clonotypes between healthy human individuals. This CDR3 region has 14 residues. Germline V gene sequence: CDR1 MDHEN, CDR2 SYDVKM. Deletions cut 5 bases from V and 0 bases from J, with 10 bases between. CD45RO-negative, CCR7-positively selected cells formed the naive CD8 fraction, excluding terminally differentiated effector memory CD45RA+ cells. TCRdb's copy holds only in-frame clones and misses some; the assay was immunoSEQ multiplex PCR. The sample holds a few million clones; over 85% are singletons and the top ten take approximately 1.7%.

This TCR derives from a man aged 18 to 35 in good health. Some clones in this sample may be carry-over from other donors' samples. Material for sequencing was naive CD8+ T cells from PBMCs. The chain uses TRBV28 and TRBJ1-1; D possibly corresponds to TRBD1 (5 bases). The CDR3 protein is CASSTGPMNTEAFF. The CDR3 nucleotides read TGTGCCAGCAGTACGGGACCGATGAACACTGAAGCTTTCTTT.